This TCR beta chain is from a study of cytomegalovirus exposure and HLA in healthy donors. The CDR3 spans 13 residues. Germline V lookup: CDR1 SQVTM, CDR2 ANQGSEA. The germline V and J ends were trimmed by 1 base and 3 bases, with 10 bases remaining between them. The study ran its PCR with 60 Vbeta and 13 Jbeta primers. The table came from immunoSEQ multiplex PCR; TCRdb's copy has only in-frame clones and leaves some out. Among about 130,000 clones, approximately 80% were seen once, and the ten largest hold roughly 11%. Sequenced: PBMCs. The chain links TRBV29-1 to TRBJ2-7; D uncertain. The source of this sequence is a man aged 25-45 years in good health and CMV-seropositive. The CDR3 DNA sequence: TGCAGCGTTGAAGCACCCAGAAACTACGAGCAGTACTTC. This codes for CSVEAPRNYEQYF.